Detailed here is one T cell receptor (beta chain). This record comes from a study of blood T cell repertoires in COVID-19. Trimming cost V 7 bases and J 0 bases, with 15 bases left between them. The CDR3 runs 15 residues. Germline CDR1 MNHEY, CDR2 SVGAGI. Data came from immunoSEQ multiplex PCR; TCRdb stores just in-frame clones and leaves some out. The sample contains roughly 60,000 clones, roughly 84% of which appear only once. The material sequenced was peripheral blood. The receptor comes from a woman in her sixties or seventies with acute or convalescent COVID-19. This sequence joins TRBV6-5 and TRBJ1-1, with TRBD1 as a possible D gene (5 bases). CDR3: CASTGGGTMNTEAFF. The CDR3 DNA reads TGTGCCAGCACCGGGGGAGGAACCATGAACACTGAAGCTTTCTTT.